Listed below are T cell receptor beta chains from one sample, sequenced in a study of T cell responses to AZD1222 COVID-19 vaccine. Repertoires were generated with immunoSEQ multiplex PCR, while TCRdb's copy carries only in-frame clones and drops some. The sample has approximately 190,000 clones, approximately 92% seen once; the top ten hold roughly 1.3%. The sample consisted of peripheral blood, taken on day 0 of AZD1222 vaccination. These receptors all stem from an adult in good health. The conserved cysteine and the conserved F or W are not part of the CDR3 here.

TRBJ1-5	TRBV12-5	ASGPANSQPQH
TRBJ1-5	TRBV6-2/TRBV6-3	ASSPVRQDQPQH
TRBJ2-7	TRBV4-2	ASSQARQKS
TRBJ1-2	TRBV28	ASFRDRGPGYT
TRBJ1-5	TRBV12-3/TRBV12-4	ASRTGGNQPQH
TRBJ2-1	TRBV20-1	SASTGENEQF
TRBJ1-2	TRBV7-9	ASSSPDRAYGYT
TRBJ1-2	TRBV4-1	ASSQAGAVNYGYT
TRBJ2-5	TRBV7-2	ASSLGLAGGKETQY
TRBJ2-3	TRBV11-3	ASSAPPPSTDTQY
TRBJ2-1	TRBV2	ASSEIGFTPFNEQF
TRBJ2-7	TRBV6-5	ASSPSFYEQY
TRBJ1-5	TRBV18	ASSPTIPGAYNQPQH
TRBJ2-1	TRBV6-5	ASSRVVGSYNEQF
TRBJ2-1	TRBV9	ASSVEGAAYNEQF
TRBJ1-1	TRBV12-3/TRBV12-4	ASSLGIQGNAF
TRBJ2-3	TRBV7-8	ASSLETSGGTDTQY
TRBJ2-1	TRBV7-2	ASSSTSGGNYNEQF
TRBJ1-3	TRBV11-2	ASSYGGRNTIY
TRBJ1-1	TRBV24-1	ATSQGPGQGFHTEAF
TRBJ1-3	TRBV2	ASKGTGGNTIY
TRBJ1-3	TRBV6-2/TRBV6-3	ASSYHGNTIY
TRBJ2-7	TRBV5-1	ASSLGRAGSSYEQY
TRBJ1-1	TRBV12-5	ASGKTPGQGVRGAF
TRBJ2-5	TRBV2	ASSEAGGLSGETQY
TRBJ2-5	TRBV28	ASSLLGETQY
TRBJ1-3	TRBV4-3	ASSQVQGEPGNTIY
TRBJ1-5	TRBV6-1	ASSDQDRGNQPQH
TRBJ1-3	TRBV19	ASSISGGSSGNTIY
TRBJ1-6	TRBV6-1	ASSESDRGDSPLH
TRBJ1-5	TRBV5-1	ASSRNSNQPQH
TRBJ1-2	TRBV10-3	AIRADSQSYGYT
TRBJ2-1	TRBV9	ASSGTGGGSYNEQF
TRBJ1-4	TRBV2	ASKVGWGTEKLF
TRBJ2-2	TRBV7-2	ASSLIQGTGELF
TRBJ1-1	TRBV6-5	ASSPRQTNTEAF
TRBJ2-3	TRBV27	ASSYLEGDTQY